This is a list of T cell receptor beta chains from one sample in a study of a mutant IDH1 vaccine in newly diagnosed glioma. TCRdb's copy holds only in-frame clones and misses some; the assay was immunoSEQ multiplex PCR. The data contain 45,000 to 60,000 clones, approximately 80% of them singletons. Sequencing used PBMCs, obtained from a glioma patient treated with radiotherapy, temozolomide or both. The receptors here all came from a woman between 35 and 50 years old with glioma. CDR3s include the opening cysteine and the closing phenylalanine or tryptophan. Fields, in order: CDR3 DNA, CDR3 protein, V gene, J gene, D gene, CDR3 length, clone size. The D gene is left open where the match is weak. Clone size is given for some rows only: seen once, a few or many times, or a class if the clone is expanded.

cdr3_nt: TGTGCCAGCAGTGTAGCGGGGGGGCTGAACACCGGGGAGCTGTTTTTT
cdr3_aa: CASSVAGGLNTGELFF
v_call: TRBV6-1
j_call: TRBJ2-2
d_call: TRBD2
cdr3_length: 16
clone_size: -

cdr3_nt: TGCGCCAGCAGCTTCCTGTCCCCATCAGCCAAAAACATTCAGTACTTC
cdr3_aa: CASSFLSPSAKNIQYF
v_call: TRBV5-1
j_call: TRBJ2-4
d_call: -
cdr3_length: 16
clone_size: -

cdr3_nt: TGTGCCATCAGTGAGTCAGGGAAGAGTGAAGCTTTCTTT
cdr3_aa: CAISESGKSEAFF
v_call: TRBV10-3
j_call: TRBJ1-1
d_call: -
cdr3_length: 13
clone_size: -

cdr3_nt: TGCGCCAGCAGTACACTAGCGGGGGGGACAGATACGCAGTATTTT
cdr3_aa: CASSTLAGGTDTQYF
v_call: TRBV4-3
j_call: TRBJ2-3
d_call: TRBD2
cdr3_length: 15
clone_size: -

cdr3_nt: TGTGCCAGCAGTGGTGGGACTAGCGGAGAGACCCAGTACTTC
cdr3_aa: CASSGGTSGETQYF
v_call: TRBV7-9
j_call: TRBJ2-5
d_call: TRBD2
cdr3_length: 14
clone_size: -

cdr3_nt: TGCAGCGTGACACAGGGGGCAGGGGAGCAGTACTTC
cdr3_aa: CSVTQGAGEQYF
v_call: TRBV29-1
j_call: TRBJ2-7
d_call: TRBD1
cdr3_length: 12
clone_size: -

cdr3_nt: TGCAGTGCTAGAGATAAGACTAAAGCTTTCTTT
cdr3_aa: CSARDKTKAFF
v_call: TRBV20-1
j_call: TRBJ1-1
d_call: -
cdr3_length: 11
clone_size: -

cdr3_nt: TGTGCCACCAGCGGGGGACCTTACCGTCCTGAAGCTTTCTTT
cdr3_aa: CATSGGPYRPEAFF
v_call: TRBV15
j_call: TRBJ1-1
d_call: -
cdr3_length: 14
clone_size: once

cdr3_nt: TGTGCCAGCAGCTTGGCGACAGGGACAATCTACGAGCAGTACTTC
cdr3_aa: CASSLATGTIYEQYF
v_call: TRBV5-5
j_call: TRBJ2-7
d_call: TRBD1
cdr3_length: 15
clone_size: -

cdr3_nt: TGTGCCAGCAGTGATGATGAAGGGAAAGCTTTCTTT
cdr3_aa: CASSDDEGKAFF
v_call: TRBV2
j_call: TRBJ1-1
d_call: -
cdr3_length: 12
clone_size: -

cdr3_nt: TGTGCCAGCAGCTTAGAGGTCACAGATACGCAGTATTTT
cdr3_aa: CASSLEVTDTQYF
v_call: TRBV7-9
j_call: TRBJ2-3
d_call: -
cdr3_length: 13
clone_size: -

cdr3_nt: TGTGCCAGCAGCTCTGCTCCAGGGTCGGACGAGCAGTACTTC
cdr3_aa: CASSSAPGSDEQYF
v_call: TRBV9
j_call: TRBJ2-7
d_call: -
cdr3_length: 14
clone_size: -

cdr3_nt: TGTGCCAGCAGCCCGGGGGACAGAGTCTATGGCTACACCTTC
cdr3_aa: CASSPGDRVYGYTF
v_call: TRBV5-4
j_call: TRBJ1-2
d_call: TRBD1
cdr3_length: 14
clone_size: -

cdr3_nt: TGTGCCAGTAGCTATTTGGACAGGGGGCGCATTGGGCAGTACTTC
cdr3_aa: CASSYLDRGRIGQYF
v_call: TRBV19
j_call: TRBJ2-7
d_call: TRBD1
cdr3_length: 15
clone_size: -

cdr3_nt: TGTGCCAGCAGTTACGCGGGTCGTGGTTTGGGCTACACCTTC
cdr3_aa: CASSYAGRGLGYTF
v_call: TRBV6-5
j_call: TRBJ1-2
d_call: -
cdr3_length: 14
clone_size: -

cdr3_nt: TGTGCCAGCAGCTTAAGTCTGGTCGAGCAGTACTTC
cdr3_aa: CASSLSLVEQYF
v_call: TRBV7-9
j_call: TRBJ2-7
d_call: -
cdr3_length: 12
clone_size: -

cdr3_nt: TGTGCCAGCAGCTTACCCCGACTAGCGGGGGGTTTCCCTGAGAAGACCCAGTACTTC
cdr3_aa: CASSLPRLAGGFPEKTQYF
v_call: TRBV7-9
j_call: TRBJ2-5
d_call: TRBD2
cdr3_length: 19
clone_size: -

cdr3_nt: TGCGCCAGCAGCCAAGATTCTGGGGGCGGTCATCAGCCCCAGCATTTT
cdr3_aa: CASSQDSGGGHQPQHF
v_call: TRBV4-3
j_call: TRBJ1-5
d_call: -
cdr3_length: 16
clone_size: few

cdr3_nt: TGTGCCAGCCCAGACCGGGCAGGGAACACTGAAGCTTTCTTT
cdr3_aa: CASPDRAGNTEAFF
v_call: TRBV2
j_call: TRBJ1-1
d_call: -
cdr3_length: 14
clone_size: -

cdr3_nt: TGTGCCAGCTCTGACAGACAGGGAGATTCACCCCTCCACTTT
cdr3_aa: CASSDRQGDSPLHF
v_call: TRBV6-1
j_call: TRBJ1-6
d_call: TRBD1
cdr3_length: 14
clone_size: once

cdr3_nt: TGTGCCAGCAGCGTAGCTCCGGACAACTCCTACGAGCAGTACTTC
cdr3_aa: CASSVAPDNSYEQYF
v_call: TRBV9
j_call: TRBJ2-7
d_call: -
cdr3_length: 15
clone_size: -

cdr3_nt: TGCGCCAGCAGCTCGAAACCACCCCGGGACAGACGTGAAGCTTTCTTT
cdr3_aa: CASSSKPPRDRREAFF
v_call: TRBV5-1
j_call: TRBJ1-1
d_call: TRBD1
cdr3_length: 16
clone_size: medium-sized

cdr3_nt: TGTGCCAGCAGTGTGGACAGGCCCAACTATGGCTACACCTTC
cdr3_aa: CASSVDRPNYGYTF
v_call: TRBV6-1
j_call: TRBJ1-2
d_call: TRBD1
cdr3_length: 14
clone_size: -

cdr3_nt: TGTGCCTGGAGTACCCCAGGGGGGTTCTATGGCTACACCTTC
cdr3_aa: CAWSTPGGFYGYTF
v_call: TRBV30
j_call: TRBJ1-2
d_call: TRBD1
cdr3_length: 14
clone_size: few

cdr3_nt: TGTGCCAGCAGCGCAGGACAGGGCTTCTCTGGAAACACCATATATTTT
cdr3_aa: CASSAGQGFSGNTIYF
v_call: TRBV13
j_call: TRBJ1-3
d_call: TRBD1
cdr3_length: 16
clone_size: -

cdr3_nt: TGTGCCAGCAGCTTGGCCTCAGCGAAACAGTTCTTC
cdr3_aa: CASSLASAKQFF
v_call: TRBV5-6
j_call: TRBJ2-1
d_call: -
cdr3_length: 12
clone_size: -

cdr3_nt: TGTGCCAGTAGTTTCCGCCCGGGACTAGCGGGGGGTTCCTACGAGCAGTACTTC
cdr3_aa: CASSFRPGLAGGSYEQYF
v_call: TRBV19
j_call: TRBJ2-7
d_call: TRBD2
cdr3_length: 18
clone_size: -

cdr3_nt: TGTGCCAGCAGTTTCGGCCAGACTGTGGTCTACGAGCAGTACTTC
cdr3_aa: CASSFGQTVVYEQYF
v_call: TRBV28
j_call: TRBJ2-7
d_call: -
cdr3_length: 15
clone_size: -

cdr3_nt: TGCACCAGCAGCCAAGATGATATCGGGCCAGGGGGGTCCTACAATGAGCAGTTCTTC
cdr3_aa: CTSSQDDIGPGGSYNEQFF
v_call: TRBV1
j_call: TRBJ2-1
d_call: -
cdr3_length: 19
clone_size: few

cdr3_nt: TGTGCCTGGAGTCCCCCGGTGGACTATGGCTACACCTTC
cdr3_aa: CAWSPPVDYGYTF
v_call: TRBV30
j_call: TRBJ1-2
d_call: -
cdr3_length: 13
clone_size: -

cdr3_nt: TGTGCCAGCAGCAAACCGATTTTCCGACAGGGGTATGGCTACACCTTC
cdr3_aa: CASSKPIFRQGYGYTF
v_call: TRBV21-1
j_call: TRBJ1-2
d_call: -
cdr3_length: 16
clone_size: -

cdr3_nt: TGTGCCACCAGCCCCCCGGGGACCCCCTACGAGCAGTACTTC
cdr3_aa: CATSPPGTPYEQYF
v_call: TRBV15
j_call: TRBJ2-7
d_call: -
cdr3_length: 14
clone_size: -

cdr3_nt: TGTGCCAGCAGCTTAAAATCGAGTCACTCTGGAAACACCATATATTTT
cdr3_aa: CASSLKSSHSGNTIYF
v_call: TRBV7-3
j_call: TRBJ1-3
d_call: -
cdr3_length: 16
clone_size: -

cdr3_nt: TGTGCCACCGGGACAGGAGCGAACACTGAAGCTTTCTTT
cdr3_aa: CATGTGANTEAFF
v_call: TRBV7-9
j_call: TRBJ1-1
d_call: TRBD1
cdr3_length: 13
clone_size: few

cdr3_nt: TGCAGTGCTAGGACGACAGATACGCAGTATTTT
cdr3_aa: CSARTTDTQYF
v_call: TRBV20-1
j_call: TRBJ2-3
d_call: -
cdr3_length: 11
clone_size: -

cdr3_nt: TGTGCCATCAGTGAGTCCCGCGGGGACATCAACACTGAAGCTTTCTTT
cdr3_aa: CAISESRGDINTEAFF
v_call: TRBV10-3
j_call: TRBJ1-1
d_call: -
cdr3_length: 16
clone_size: -

cdr3_nt: TGTGCCAGCAGTACCACGGGACTTCACAATGAGCAGTTCTTC
cdr3_aa: CASSTTGLHNEQFF
v_call: TRBV25-1
j_call: TRBJ2-1
d_call: -
cdr3_length: 14
clone_size: -

cdr3_nt: TGTGCCAGCATGGGAGAGTTTGGTCAGCCCCAGCATTTT
cdr3_aa: CASMGEFGQPQHF
v_call: TRBV2
j_call: TRBJ1-5
d_call: -
cdr3_length: 13
clone_size: -

cdr3_nt: TGTGCCAGCAGTGGGGTTTCAGCGGGGCATTACACAGATACGCAGTATTTT
cdr3_aa: CASSGVSAGHYTDTQYF
v_call: TRBV2
j_call: TRBJ2-3
d_call: TRBD2
cdr3_length: 17
clone_size: -

cdr3_nt: TGTGCCTGGAAGTCTTCCGGGACAACCCTTCGGGGCTACACCTTC
cdr3_aa: CAWKSSGTTLRGYTF
v_call: TRBV30
j_call: TRBJ1-2
d_call: -
cdr3_length: 15
clone_size: -

cdr3_nt: TGCAGTGCTAGGGCGGGGACAAAAGCTTTCTTT
cdr3_aa: CSARAGTKAFF
v_call: TRBV20-1
j_call: TRBJ1-1
d_call: -
cdr3_length: 11
clone_size: -

cdr3_nt: TGCGCCAGCAGTCAGGGGACGGATATGAACACTGAAGCTTTCTTT
cdr3_aa: CASSQGTDMNTEAFF
v_call: TRBV23-1
j_call: TRBJ1-1
d_call: -
cdr3_length: 15
clone_size: -

cdr3_nt: TGTGCCAGCAGGAGGGGGGGCTTTTCCAAAAACATTCAGTACTTC
cdr3_aa: CASRRGGFSKNIQYF
v_call: TRBV6-5
j_call: TRBJ2-4
d_call: -
cdr3_length: 15
clone_size: -

cdr3_nt: TGTGCCAGCAGCTTAGACTCAACCATATACTACGAGCAGTACTTC
cdr3_aa: CASSLDSTIYYEQYF
v_call: TRBV7-2
j_call: TRBJ2-7
d_call: -
cdr3_length: 15
clone_size: few

cdr3_nt: TGTGCCAGCGGGACGATCGATGGCTACACCTTC
cdr3_aa: CASGTIDGYTF
v_call: TRBV10-3
j_call: TRBJ1-2
d_call: -
cdr3_length: 11
clone_size: -

cdr3_nt: TGCGCCAGCAGCCAAGGCTTAACAGGTCGGGGGGGCTTTGGGGCCAACGTCCTGACTTTC
cdr3_aa: CASSQGLTGRGGFGANVLTF
v_call: TRBV4-3
j_call: TRBJ2-6
d_call: TRBD2
cdr3_length: 20
clone_size: -

cdr3_nt: TGCAGCGTTGACCAGGGGACTGGGGCCAACGTCCTGACTTTC
cdr3_aa: CSVDQGTGANVLTF
v_call: TRBV29-1
j_call: TRBJ2-6
d_call: -
cdr3_length: 14
clone_size: -

cdr3_nt: TGTGCCAGCAAACTCGGTGACAGCTCTGGAAACACCATATATTTT
cdr3_aa: CASKLGDSSGNTIYF
v_call: TRBV9
j_call: TRBJ1-3
d_call: -
cdr3_length: 15
clone_size: -

cdr3_nt: TGTGCCAGCAGCTTAGCGATAAGTGGCTACACCTTC
cdr3_aa: CASSLAISGYTF
v_call: TRBV7-9
j_call: TRBJ1-2
d_call: -
cdr3_length: 12
clone_size: -

cdr3_nt: TGTGCCATCAGTGAGCCCTCAAGTAGCTCCTACGAGCAGTACTTC
cdr3_aa: CAISEPSSSSYEQYF
v_call: TRBV10-3
j_call: TRBJ2-7
d_call: -
cdr3_length: 15
clone_size: -

cdr3_nt: TGTGCCAGCAGCGGACAGGGTGTATCCGCTGGGGCCAACGTCCTGACTTTC
cdr3_aa: CASSGQGVSAGANVLTF
v_call: TRBV2
j_call: TRBJ2-6
d_call: TRBD1
cdr3_length: 17
clone_size: -

cdr3_nt: TGCGCCAGCAGCCAAGACCCCCTCAGCGCCGTCGAGACCCAGTACTTC
cdr3_aa: CASSQDPLSAVETQYF
v_call: TRBV4-3
j_call: TRBJ2-5
d_call: -
cdr3_length: 16
clone_size: once

cdr3_nt: TGTGCCAGCAGCTTTGTCCATTCCCGGGACAGCGAAGCTTTCTTT
cdr3_aa: CASSFVHSRDSEAFF
v_call: TRBV7-8
j_call: TRBJ1-1
d_call: TRBD1
cdr3_length: 15
clone_size: -